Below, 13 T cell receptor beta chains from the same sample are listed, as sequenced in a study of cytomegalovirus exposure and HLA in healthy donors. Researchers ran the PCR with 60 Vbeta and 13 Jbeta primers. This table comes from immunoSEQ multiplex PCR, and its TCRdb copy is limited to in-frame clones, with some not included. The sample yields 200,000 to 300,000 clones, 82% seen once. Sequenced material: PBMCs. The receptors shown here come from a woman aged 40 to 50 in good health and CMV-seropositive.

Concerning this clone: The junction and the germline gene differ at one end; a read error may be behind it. CDR3 amino acids: CSSTGQGNLNTEAFF. CDR3 DNA sequence: TGTTCCAGCACGGGACAGGGAAATTTGAACACTGAAGCTTTCTTT. V and J are TRBV7-9 and TRBJ1-1, with 9 bases fitting TRBD1. CDR3 length: 15 amino acids. Germline assignment: CDR1 SEHNR and CDR2 FQNEAQ (reference sequence). The variable domain in full, completed from reference TRBV7-9 and TRBJ1-1, reads DTGVSQNPRHKITKRGQNVTFRCDPISEHNRLYWYRQTLGQGPEFLTYFQNEAQLEKSRLLSDRFSAERPKGSFSTLEIQRTEQGDSAMYLCSSTGQGNLNTEAFFGQGTRLTVV.

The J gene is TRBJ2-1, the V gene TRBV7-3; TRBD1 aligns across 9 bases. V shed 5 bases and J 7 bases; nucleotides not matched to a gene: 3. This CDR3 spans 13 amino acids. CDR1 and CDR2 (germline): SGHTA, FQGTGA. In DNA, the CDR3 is TGTGCCAGCAGCCCGACAGGGGGGAATGAGCAGTTCTTC. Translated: CASSPTGGNEQFF.

The CDR3 DNA follows: TGTGCCATCAGTGACACCGGGACTAGCGGGAGGTCAGGGCAGTTCTTC. Its translation is CAISDTGTSGRSGQFF. The chain uses TRBV10-3 and TRBJ2-1; 15 positions agree with TRBD2. The CDR3 has 16 residues. With V trimmed by 3 bases and J by 12 bases, 9 bases remained unmatched. Germline V gene sequence: CDR1 ENHRY, CDR2 SYGVKD.

This CDR3 reads CASSGGAGANVLTF. CDR3 in DNA: TGTGCCAGCAGCGGGGGGGCTGGGGCCAACGTCCTGACTTTC. The V and J genes are TRBV7-2 and TRBJ2-6, with 7 bases fitting TRBD2. The V gene's germline CDR1 is SGHTA and CDR2 FQGNSA. The J segment lost 2 bases and the V segment lost 5 bases, leaving 0 bases of the junction unmatched. The CDR3 loop spans 14 amino acids.

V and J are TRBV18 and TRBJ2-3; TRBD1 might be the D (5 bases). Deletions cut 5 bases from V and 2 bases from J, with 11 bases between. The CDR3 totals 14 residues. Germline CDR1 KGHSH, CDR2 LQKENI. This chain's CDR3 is CASSKQGYTDTQYF. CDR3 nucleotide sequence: TGTGCCAGCTCAAAGCAGGGTTACACAGATACGCAGTATTTT. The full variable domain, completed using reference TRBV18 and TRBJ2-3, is NAGVMQNPRHLVRRRGQEARLRCSPMKGHSHVYWYRQLPEEGLKFMVYLQKENIIDESGMPKERFSAEFPKEGPSILRIQQVVRGDSAAYFCASSKQGYTDTQYFGPGTRLTVL.

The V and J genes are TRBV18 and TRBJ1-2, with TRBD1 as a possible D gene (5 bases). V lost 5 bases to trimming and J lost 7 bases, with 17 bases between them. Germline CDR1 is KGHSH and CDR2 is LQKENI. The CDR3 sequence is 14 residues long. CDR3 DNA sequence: TGTGCCAGCTCAGACCAGGGCCCTGAGATTGGCTACACCTTC. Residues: CASSDQGPEIGYTF.

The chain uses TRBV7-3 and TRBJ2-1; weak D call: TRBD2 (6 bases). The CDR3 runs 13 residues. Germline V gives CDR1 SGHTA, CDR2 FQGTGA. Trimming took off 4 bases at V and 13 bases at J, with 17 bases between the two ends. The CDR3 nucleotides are TGTGCCAGCAGCTCCGAATCTGGGGACTCCCAGTTCTTC. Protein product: CASSSESGDSQFF.

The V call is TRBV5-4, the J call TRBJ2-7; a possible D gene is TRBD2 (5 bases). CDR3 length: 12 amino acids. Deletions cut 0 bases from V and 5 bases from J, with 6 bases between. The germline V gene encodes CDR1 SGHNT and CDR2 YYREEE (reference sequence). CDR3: CASSLAGDEQYF. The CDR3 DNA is TGTGCCAGCAGCTTGGCCGGGGACGAGCAGTACTTC.

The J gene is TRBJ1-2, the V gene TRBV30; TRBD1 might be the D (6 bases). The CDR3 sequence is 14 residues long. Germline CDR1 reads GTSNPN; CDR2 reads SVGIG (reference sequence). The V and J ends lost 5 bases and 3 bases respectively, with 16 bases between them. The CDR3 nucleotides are TGTGCCTGGTCCTACAGGGTAGGGGACTATGGCTACACCTTC. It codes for CAWSYRVGDYGYTF. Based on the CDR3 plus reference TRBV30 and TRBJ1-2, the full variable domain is SQTIHQWPATLVQPVGSPLSLECTVEGTSNPNLYWYRQAAGRGLQLLFYSVGIGQISSEVPQNLSASRPQDRQFILSSKKLLLSDSGFYLCAWSYRVGDYGYTFGSGTRLTVV.

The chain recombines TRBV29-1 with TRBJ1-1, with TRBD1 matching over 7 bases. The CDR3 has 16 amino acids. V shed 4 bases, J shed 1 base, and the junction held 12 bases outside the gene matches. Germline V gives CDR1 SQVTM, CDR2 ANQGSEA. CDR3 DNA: TGCAGCGTTGTCTCATCACCGGGACAGAAGAACACTGAAGCTTTCTTT. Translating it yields CSVVSSPGQKNTEAFF.

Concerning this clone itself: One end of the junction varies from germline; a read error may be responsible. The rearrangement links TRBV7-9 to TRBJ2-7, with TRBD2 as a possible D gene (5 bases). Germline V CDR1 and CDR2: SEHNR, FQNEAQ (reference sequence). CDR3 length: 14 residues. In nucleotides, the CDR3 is TGTTCCAGCAGCCTTACTCCCGGGATGTACGAGCAGTACTTC. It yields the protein CSSSLTPGMYEQYF.

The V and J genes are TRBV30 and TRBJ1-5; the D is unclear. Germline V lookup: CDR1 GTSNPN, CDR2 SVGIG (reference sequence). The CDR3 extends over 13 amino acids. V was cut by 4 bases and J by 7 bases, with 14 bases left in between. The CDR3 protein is CAWTIGVGQPQHF. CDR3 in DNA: TGTGCCTGGACCATCGGGGTAGGACAGCCCCAGCATTTT.

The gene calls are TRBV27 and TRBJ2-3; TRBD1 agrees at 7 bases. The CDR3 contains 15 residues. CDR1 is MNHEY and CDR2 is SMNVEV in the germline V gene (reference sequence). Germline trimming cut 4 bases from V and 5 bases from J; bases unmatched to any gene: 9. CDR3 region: CASSYQGVRGDTQYF. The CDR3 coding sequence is TGTGCCAGCAGTTACCAGGGGGTTCGAGGAGATACGCAGTATTTT.